The 25 T cell receptor beta chains in this list originate from one sample, sequenced in a study of T cell changes during pregnancy in multiple sclerosis. Sequencing was performed with immunoSEQ multiplex PCR; in TCRdb, only in-frame clones are kept and a portion is missing. Of more than 35,000 clones listed, less than 95% were seen once; the top ten hold under 0.5%. The sample consisted of CD4+ T cells from peripheral blood mononuclear cells, taken in the second trimester of pregnancy. These receptors were obtained from a female donor with multiple sclerosis, enrolled in a pregnancy study.

The rearrangement uses TRBV7-2 and TRBJ2-1, with 11 bases identical to TRBD2. The J segment lost 1 base and the V segment lost 2 bases, leaving 4 bases of the junction unmatched. Germline V gives CDR1 SGHTA, CDR2 FQGNSA. The CDR3 covers 17 residues. CDR3 region: CASSLTSGGGSYNEQFF. CDR3 bases: TGTGCCAGCAGCTTAACTAGCGGGGGAGGTTCCTACAATGAGCAGTTCTTC.

This clone was observed a single time. CDR3 nucleotide sequence: TGTGCCAGCTCCCCCACGCAGGGCGCAGATACGCAGTATTTT. It encodes CASSPTQGADTQYF. The V call is TRBV18, the J call TRBJ2-3; D may be TRBD1 (5 bases). Germline V gene sequence: CDR1 KGHSH, CDR2 LQKENI. V was trimmed by 6 bases and J by 4 bases, leaving 14 bases between them. The CDR3 has 14 residues.

The chain has TRBV28 and TRBJ2-7; D is perhaps TRBD1 (6 bases). CDR3 length: 14 amino acids. Germline CDR1 reads MDHEN; CDR2 reads SYDVKM. Trimming took off 2 bases at V and 5 bases at J, with 13 bases between the two ends. The CDR3 DNA sequence: TGTGCCAGCAGTTTAGACACAGGGAGCGACGAGCAGTACTTC. This encodes CASSLDTGSDEQYF.

This chain uses TRBV4-3 with TRBJ1-2, with 7 bases identical to TRBD1. Germline-derived CDR1 and CDR2 are LGHNA and YSLEER. The ends lost 0 bases at V and 4 bases at J; junction bases unmatched: 14. The CDR3 loop spans 18 amino acids. The CDR3 protein is CASSQDVDRVLPFYGYTF. CDR3 coding DNA: TGCGCCAGCAGCCAAGATGTTGACAGGGTCCTCCCGTTCTATGGCTACACCTTC.

The genes are TRBV4-1 and TRBJ2-7; 11 bases map to TRBD2. This CDR3 is built from 16 residues. The junction had 8 bases not matched to a gene; V was cut back by 0 bases and J by 7 bases. The germline gives CDR1 MGHRA, CDR2 YSYEKL. CDR3 bases: TGCGCCAGCAGCCAAGACTTAGCGGGAGGGGGTCGGGAGCAGTACTTC. It specifies CASSQDLAGGGREQYF.

The rearrangement uses TRBV2 and TRBJ2-1; D perhaps matches TRBD2 (5 bases). V lost 2 bases, J lost 0 bases, and 8 bases lay in between. Germline CDR1 is SNHLY and CDR2 is FYNNEI. The CDR3 totals 15 residues. The DNA of the CDR3 is TGTGCCAGCAGTGAACGGGGTGGCTCCTACAATGAGCAGTTCTTC. Its translation: CASSERGGSYNEQFF. The full variable domain, completed using reference TRBV2 and TRBJ2-1, is EPEVTQTPSHQVTQMGQEVILRCVPISNHLYFYWYRQILGQKVEFLVSFYNNEISEKSEIFDDQFSVERPDGSNFTLKIRSTKLEDSAMYFCASSERGGSYNEQFFGPGTRLTVL.

The chain uses TRBV6-6 and TRBJ1-5; 7 nucleotides agree with TRBD1. This CDR3 is 14 amino acids long. Germline V CDR1 and CDR2: MNHNY, SVGAGI (reference sequence). V shed 5 bases and J 6 bases; nucleotides not matched to a gene: 7. Here the CDR3 reads CASSKTGTGQPQHF. CDR3 DNA sequence: TGTGCCAGCAGTAAGACAGGGACGGGTCAGCCCCAGCATTTT.

The V gene is TRBV10-3, the J gene TRBJ1-5, with D unclear. The CDR3 contains 15 residues. Germline-derived CDR1 and CDR2 are ENHRY and SYGVKD. The V end lost 5 bases, the J end lost 4 bases, and 15 bases lay between the germline ends. The CDR3 bases are TGTGCCATCAGTCCCCGGGAAGGAGTGAATCAGCCCCAGCATTTT. It yields the protein CAISPREGVNQPQHF.

The chain has TRBV7-8 and TRBJ1-4, with 7 nucleotides matching TRBD1. Germline CDR1 reads SGHVS; CDR2 reads FQNEAQ. The length of the CDR3 is 16 residues. With 2 bases clipped from V and 1 base from J, the junction kept 4 bases outside the gene matches. The CDR3 loop reads CASSLYRGKTNEKLFF. The CDR3 bases are TGTGCCAGCAGCTTATACAGGGGAAAAACTAATGAAAAACTGTTTTTT.

CDR3 in DNA: TGTGCCAGCAGGGAGCAGGGTCATGGCTACACCTTC. Encoded protein: CASREQGHGYTF. V and J are TRBV2 and TRBJ1-2, with a weak D call TRBD1 (5 bases). This CDR3 is 12 amino acids long. From germline, CDR1 is SNHLY and CDR2 FYNNEI. V lost 6 bases and J lost 6, with 11 bases in between. Filled out from reference TRBV2 and TRBJ1-2, the complete variable domain reads EPEVTQTPSHQVTQMGQEVILRCVPISNHLYFYWYRQILGQKVEFLVSFYNNEISEKSEIFDDQFSVERPDGSNFTLKIRSTKLEDSAMYFCASREQGHGYTFGSGTRLTVV.

V usage is TRBV14 and J usage is TRBJ1-4; D unresolved. V lost 4 bases, J lost 0 bases, and 12 bases lay in between. There are 16 residues in the CDR3. From germline, CDR1 is SGHDN and CDR2 FVKESK. The CDR3 sequence is CASSPSGGATNEKLFF. CDR3 coding DNA: TGTGCCAGCAGCCCCTCCGGCGGGGCAACTAATGAAAAACTGTTTTTT.

The genes are TRBV12-5 and TRBJ2-1; maybe TRBD1 (6 bases). The CDR3 contains 14 residues. The germline CDR1 and CDR2 sequences are LGHNT and FRNRAP. V dropped 7 bases and J dropped 2 bases, with 12 bases sitting between them. The CDR3 DNA is TGTGCTAGTGCCATCAGGGACACCTACAATGAGCAGTTCTTC. This sequence encodes CASAIRDTYNEQFF.

The genes are TRBV14 and TRBJ2-1, with D perhaps matching TRBD2 (6 bases). Per germline, CDR1 SGHDN and CDR2 FVKESK. The CDR3 has 12 amino acids. The V and J ends lost 5 bases and 10 bases respectively, with 12 bases between them. The CDR3 region is CASSFSRGEQFF. CDR3 nucleotides: TGTGCCAGCAGCTTCTCCCGGGGGGAGCAGTTCTTC.

The chain is built from TRBV5-1 and TRBJ1-6; D is perhaps TRBD1 (5 bases). The CDR3 runs to 14 residues. Trimming took 6 bases from V and 7 from J, leaving 14 bases between them. Germline V CDR1 and CDR2: SGHRS, YFSETQ. CDR3 loop: CASKGSRQNSPLHF. The CDR3 DNA follows: TGCGCCAGCAAGGGATCCAGACAGAATTCACCCCTCCACTTT.

This rearrangement joins TRBV18 to TRBJ2-2; 10 bases line up with TRBD2. Trimming at V came to 2 bases and at J to 4 bases, leaving 10 bases not matched to a gene. The CDR3 consists of 18 residues. Germline CDR1 is KGHSH and CDR2 is LQKENI. CDR3 sequence reads: CASSPWALGLATTGELFF. The CDR3 DNA sequence: TGTGCCAGCTCACCATGGGCGCTGGGACTAGCGACCACCGGGGAGCTGTTTTTT.

The chain carries TRBV29-1 and TRBJ2-1, with TRBD2 matching 8 bases. CDR1 is SQVTM, CDR2 ANQGSEA, per germline. This CDR3 is built from 14 residues. Trimming took 3 bases from V and 7 from J; bases not matched to a gene: 8. CDR3 DNA: TGCAGCGTTGAGCGGGGGGTTGGTAAGAATGAGCAGTTCTTC. Translating gives CSVERGVGKNEQFF.

The V gene is TRBV15, the J gene TRBJ2-5; D may be TRBD2 (5 bases). The CDR3 totals 14 residues. Germline CDR1 reads LNHNV; CDR2 reads YYDKDF (reference sequence). The ends were cut back, 1 base at V and 5 bases at J, with 11 bases in the middle. The CDR3 DNA is TGTGCCACCAGCAGAGGCCTAGCTTGGGAGACCCAGTACTTC. It specifies CATSRGLAWETQYF.

V is TRBV19 and J is TRBJ2-2, with TRBD2 matching 12 bases. Trimming took 3 bases from V and 4 from J; bases not matched to a gene: 9. This CDR3 spans 18 amino acids. Per germline, CDR1 LNHDA and CDR2 SQIVND (reference sequence). The CDR3 is CASSMIRTSGMGTGELFF. CDR3 DNA sequence: TGTGCCAGTAGTATGATAAGGACTAGCGGGATGGGCACCGGGGAGCTGTTTTTT.

This clone was recorded only once. V usage is TRBV28 and J usage is TRBJ2-1; possible D gene TRBD1, 6 bases. Trimming pared 6 bases from V and 2 bases from J, leaving 11 bases between. CDR1 and CDR2 from the germline V gene are MDHEN and SYDVKM. The CDR3 has 14 amino acids. CDR3 nucleotides: TGTGCCAGCAGCGAACAGGGAACCTACAATGAGCAGTTCTTC. This translates into CASSEQGTYNEQFF.

The genes are TRBV2 and TRBJ1-6; D unresolved. The CDR3 runs to 16 residues. In germline, CDR1 is SNHLY, CDR2 FYNNEI. V was shortened by 7 bases and J by 0 bases, with 13 bases between the two germline ends. CDR3: CASTPRFSSYNSPLHF. For the CDR3, the DNA is TGTGCCAGCACCCCCCGTTTTAGCTCCTATAATTCACCCCTCCACTTT.

This clone was picked up one time. V is TRBV5-1 and J is TRBJ1-6, with D hard to call. Trimming removed 0 bases from V and 7 bases from J, with 11 bases in between. Germline values: CDR1 SGHRS, CDR2 YFSETQ. The length of the CDR3 is 15 residues. The CDR3 region is CASSLAAGNNSPLHF. The DNA for the CDR3 is TGCGCCAGCAGCTTGGCCGCAGGCAACAATTCACCCCTCCACTTT.

The chain employs TRBV27 and TRBJ2-1, with D hard to call. The CDR3 sequence is 14 residues long. Trimming stripped 2 bases from V and 10 bases from J, with 15 bases between. Germline V CDR1 and CDR2: MNHEY, SMNVEV (reference sequence). The CDR3 here is CASSLTLEVREQFF. The CDR3 DNA follows: TGTGCCAGCAGTTTAACTTTAGAGGTCCGAGAGCAGTTCTTC.

The CDR3 region has the DNA TGTGCCAGCCTCGGGACAGGGATGTACAATGAGCAGTTCTTC. Protein: CASLGTGMYNEQFF. V and J are TRBV25-1 and TRBJ2-1; 9 bases match TRBD1. Germline CDR1 and CDR2: MGHDK and SYGVNS. The ends lost 8 bases at V and 4 bases at J; junction bases unmatched: 6. The CDR3 totals 14 residues.

CDR3 residues: CASSEARGGRGYTF. DNA for the CDR3: TGTGCCAGCAGTGAAGCGCGGGGGGGGCGAGGCTACACCTTC. The V and J genes are TRBV6-1 and TRBJ1-2; D is possibly TRBD1 (6 bases). The V gene's germline CDR1 is MNHNS and CDR2 SASEGT. V shed 0 bases and J shed 8 bases, with 13 bases lying between them. The CDR3 covers 14 residues.

The chain couples TRBV29-1 to TRBJ1-1; 7 nucleotides match TRBD1. In germline, CDR1 is SQVTM, CDR2 ANQGSEA. V was pared by 3 bases and J by 14 bases, with 9 bases of the junction left unmatched. This CDR3 comprises 11 residues. CDR3 loop: CSVDRAGGKFF. DNA of the CDR3: TGCAGCGTTGACAGGGCAGGGGGGAAATTCTTT.